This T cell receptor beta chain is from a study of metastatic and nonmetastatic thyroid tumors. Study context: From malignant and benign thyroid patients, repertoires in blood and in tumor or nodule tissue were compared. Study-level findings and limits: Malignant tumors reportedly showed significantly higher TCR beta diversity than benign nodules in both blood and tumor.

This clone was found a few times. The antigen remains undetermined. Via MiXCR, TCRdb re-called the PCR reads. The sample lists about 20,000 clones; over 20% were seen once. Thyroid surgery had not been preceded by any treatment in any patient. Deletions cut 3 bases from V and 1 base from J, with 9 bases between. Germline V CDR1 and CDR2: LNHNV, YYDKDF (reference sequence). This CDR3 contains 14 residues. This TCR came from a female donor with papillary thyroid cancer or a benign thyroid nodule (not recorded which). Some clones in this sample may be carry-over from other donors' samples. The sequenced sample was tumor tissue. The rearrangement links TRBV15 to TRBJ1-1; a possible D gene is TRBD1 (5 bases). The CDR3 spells CATSSGTKNTEAFF. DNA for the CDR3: TGTGCCACCAGCAGTGGGACGAAGAACACTGAAGCTTTCTTT.